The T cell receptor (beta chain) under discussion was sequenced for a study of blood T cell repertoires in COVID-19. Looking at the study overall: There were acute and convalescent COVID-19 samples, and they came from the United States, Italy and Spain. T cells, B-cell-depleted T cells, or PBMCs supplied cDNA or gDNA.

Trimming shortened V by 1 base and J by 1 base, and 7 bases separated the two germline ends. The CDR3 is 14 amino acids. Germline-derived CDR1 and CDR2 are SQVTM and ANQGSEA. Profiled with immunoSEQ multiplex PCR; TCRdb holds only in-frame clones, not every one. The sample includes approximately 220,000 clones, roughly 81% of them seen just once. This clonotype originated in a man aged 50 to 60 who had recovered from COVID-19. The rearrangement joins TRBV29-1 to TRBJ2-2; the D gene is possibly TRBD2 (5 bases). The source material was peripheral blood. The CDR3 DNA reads TGCAGCGTTGAAGGGGCGGGGAACACCGGGGAGCTGTTTTTT. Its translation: CSVEGAGNTGELFF.